This T cell receptor (beta chain) emerged from a study of T cells in Graves' hyperthyroidism and ophthalmopathy. Regarding the study as a whole: A model using 13 V-J features told ophthalmopathy apart from stable hyperthyroidism.

In regard to this clonotype: Antigen unknown.

The V and J ends lost 6 bases and 5 bases respectively, with 18 bases between them. The CDR3 totals 14 residues. Per germline, CDR1 SQVTM and CDR2 ANQGSEA. What was amplified from RNA transcripts were TCR beta CDR3 regions. The TCR CDR3 was amplified in a first-round RT-PCR using the HTBI primer set. TCRdb used MiXCR to reprocess the multiplex PCR reads, holding one entry per CDR3 protein. The sample carries about 640,000 distinct CDR3 sequences, less than 25% recorded once. In the ophthalmopathy cohort, Clinical Activity Score was at least 3, NOSPECS grade at least 4, and duration under 3 months. Patients having uncontrolled infection, another autoimmune disease, pregnancy or lactation were not included.

This TCR was recovered from a man aged 30-40 years with Graves' ophthalmopathy. This chain connects TRBV29-1 to TRBJ2-3; tentative D call: TRBD2 (6 bases). What was sequenced was blood. The CDR3 loop reads CSVLGLSSEDTQYF. CDR3 nucleotide sequence: TGCAGCGTCCTGGGACTTTCATCAGAAGATACGCAGTATTTT.